These 13 T cell receptor beta chains came from one sample sequenced in a study of neurological immune-mediated disorders. TCRdb used MiXCR to reprocess the 5' RACE reads, holding one entry per CDR3 protein. The sample has some 76,000 distinct CDR3 sequences; around 3% are singletons. Sequences were obtained from PBMCs. The source of these receptors is a woman in her fifties or sixties with multiple sclerosis.

This clonotype was observed many times. The chain is built from TRBV5-1 and TRBJ2-7; the D gene is possibly TRBD2 (6 bases). Germline V gives CDR1 SGHRS, CDR2 YFSETQ. Trimming removed 1 base at V and 7 bases at J, with 12 bases between. This CDR3 region has 13 residues. The CDR3 DNA follows: TGCGCCAGCAGCTTGACTAGCTTCGGGGAGCAGTACGTC. This translates into CASSLTSFGEQYV.

At least ten counts were recorded for this clonotype. This chain links TRBV7-6 with TRBJ1-5; D remains unclear. Germline lookup yields CDR1 SGHVS and CDR2 FNYEAQ. This CDR3 is built from 14 residues. V was clipped by 1 base and J by 4 bases, with 8 bases between them. CDR3 loop: CASSLGGLNQPQHF. Written as DNA, the CDR3 is TGTGCCAGCAGCTTAGGCGGGCTTAATCAGCCCCAGCATTTT.

There are many counts of this clonotype. The chain's CDR3 is CASSLWQGRNQPQHF. CDR3 DNA: TGTGCCAGCAGCTTGTGGCAGGGGAGAAATCAGCCCCAGCATTTT. The chain employs TRBV7-2 and TRBJ1-5, with D possibly matching TRBD1 (6 bases). The germline V gene has CDR1 SGHTA and CDR2 FQGNSA. The germline V and J ends were trimmed by 3 bases and 4 bases, with 13 bases remaining between them. The CDR3 has 15 amino acids.

This clonotype was seen ten or more times. V is TRBV20-1 and J is TRBJ2-7; TRBD2 agrees at 13 bases. V was pared by 3 bases and J by 0 bases, with 11 bases of the junction left unmatched. Per the germline V gene, CDR1 is DFQATT and CDR2 is SNEGSKA (reference sequence). This CDR3 has 18 residues. The CDR3 nucleotides are TGCAGTGCTAGTCGCGGACTAGCGGGAGATCCCCGCTCCTACGAGCAGTACTTC. Its translation is CSASRGLAGDPRSYEQYF.

This clonotype was counted at least ten times. The chain joins TRBV5-6 to TRBJ1-2; the D gene is possibly TRBD1 (5 bases). The V end lost 5 bases, the J end lost 10 bases, and 18 bases lay between the germline ends. CDR1 and CDR2 from the germline V gene are SGHDT and YYEEEE. The CDR3 runs 13 residues. CDR3 region: CASSLYGTPIYTF. The CDR3 DNA is TGTGCCAGCAGTCTGTACGGGACCCCTATCTACACCTTC. Complete variable domain (other parts from reference TRBV5-6 and TRBJ1-2): DAGVTQSPTHLIKTRGQQVTLRCSPKSGHDTVSWYQQALGQGPQFIFQYYEEEERQRGNFPDRFSGHQFPNYSSELNVNALLLGDSALYLCASSLYGTPIYTFGSGTRLTVV.

This clonotype was observed many times. The V call is TRBV10-3, the J call TRBJ2-1, with 8 bases fitting TRBD2. Germline V gene data show CDR1 as ENHRY and CDR2 as SYGVKD. V was pared by 3 bases and J by 15 bases, with 4 bases of the junction left unmatched. This CDR3 region has 11 residues. CDR3 nucleotide sequence: TGTGCCATCAGTGAAGGGACTAGATGGTTCTTC. Translated: CAISEGTRWFF.

This clonotype came up many times. The chain couples TRBV9 to TRBJ2-7; D unresolved. Germline V gene lookup returns CDR1 SGDLS and CDR2 YYNGEE. Trimming left V 2 bases short and J 7 bases short, with 10 bases between. This CDR3 comprises 12 residues. The chain's CDR3 is CASSVGQEEQYV. The CDR3 nucleotides are TGTGCCAGCAGCGTTGGTCAAGAGGAGCAGTACGTC.

This clonotype occurred many times. The rearrangement uses TRBV20-1 and TRBJ2-3; possible D gene TRBD1, 8 bases. Germline CDR1 reads DFQATT; CDR2 reads SNEGSKA (reference sequence). The germline V and J ends were trimmed by 6 bases and 6 bases, with 22 bases remaining between them. The CDR3 is made up of 15 amino acids. Here the CDR3 DNA reads TGCAGTGCCCAACGGACAGGGAGGGAGGTGGATACGCAGTATTTT. The encoded protein is CSAQRTGREVDTQYF.

The table lists this clonotype with many counts. The chain combines TRBV10-3 with TRBJ2-2; TRBD2 aligns across 13 bases. Germline-derived CDR1 and CDR2 are ENHRY and SYGVKD. This CDR3 region has 15 residues. The V gene end was trimmed by 6 bases and the J gene end by 6 bases; junction bases not matched to a gene: 4. Here the CDR3 DNA reads TGTGCCATCAGAAGGACTAGCGGGGGCCCCGGGGAGCTGTTTTTT. This translates into CAIRRTSGGPGELFF.

Many counts were recorded for this clonotype. The V and J genes are TRBV5-1 and TRBJ2-5; the match to TRBD2 covers 12 bases. Germline V lookup: CDR1 SGHRS, CDR2 YFSETQ. The V segment lost 4 bases and the J segment 5 bases; nucleotides outside the gene matches: 6. The CDR3 length is 15 residues. The CDR3 sequence is CASSIVGTSGETQYF. Here the CDR3 DNA reads TGCGCCAGCAGCATAGTCGGGACTAGCGGGGAGACCCAGTACTTC.

In this sample, this clonotype turned up a few times. This chain connects TRBV20-1 to TRBJ2-5; D call uncertain. V lost 4 bases, J lost 9 bases, and 15 bases lay in between. From germline, CDR1 is DFQATT and CDR2 SNEGSKA (reference sequence). The CDR3 sequence is 12 residues long. The CDR3 nucleotides read TGCAGTGCTATGCGGAGCACTTCGGCCCAGTACTTC. Protein product: CSAMRSTSAQYF.

Many counts were recorded for this clonotype. This chain links TRBV6-6 with TRBJ2-5; D remains ambiguous. The CDR3 has 12 residues. V gave up 5 bases and J gave up 2 bases, with 6 bases separating them. The germline CDR1 and CDR2 sequences are MNHNY and SVGAGI (reference sequence). CDR3 coding DNA: TGTGCCAGCAGTACCCGACAAGAGACCCAGTACTTC. Translation gives CASSTRQETQYF.

This clonotype appeared many times. The chain joins TRBV7-6 to TRBJ2-7; TRBD1 matches at 7 bases. The CDR3 spans 15 residues. Germline values: CDR1 SGHVS, CDR2 FNYEAQ. V was clipped by 5 bases and J by 3 bases; unmatched bases: 10. The CDR3 nucleotides read TGTGCCAGCAGCCCCCAGATAGGGGGCTTCTACGAGCAGTACGTC. Amino acids: CASSPQIGGFYEQYV.